The 29 T cell receptor beta chains in this list originate from one sample, sequenced in a study of blood T cell repertoires in COVID-19. This table comes from immunoSEQ multiplex PCR, and its TCRdb copy is limited to in-frame clones, with some not included. The sample carries about 320,000 clones, 70% to 90% recorded once. Sequencing used peripheral blood. The receptors shown here come from a human donor in a cohort sampled during active COVID-19.

This chain connects TRBV25-1 to TRBJ1-1, with 12 positions matching TRBD1. Germline CDR1 and CDR2: MGHDK and SYGVNS. The CDR3 contains 14 residues. The J segment lost 8 bases and the V segment lost 4 bases, leaving 5 bases of the junction unmatched. The CDR3 protein is CASSASGTGGEAFF. The CDR3 DNA sequence: TGTGCCAGCAGTGCGTCCGGGACAGGGGGCGAAGCTTTCTTT.

This chain uses TRBV5-1 with TRBJ1-2; 9 bases align to TRBD1. Germline CDR1 is SGHRS and CDR2 is YFSETQ. CDR3 length equals 14 residues. J gave up 5 bases and V 1 base, and 3 bases lay outside the gene matches. The CDR3 nucleotides read TGCGCCAGCAGCTTGAGGACAGGGGTTTATGGCTACACCTTC. Its translation: CASSLRTGVYGYTF.

This clone was seen once. J is TRBJ1-1 and V is TRBV5-1; maybe TRBD1 (6 bases). The V end was cut by 5 bases, the J end by 1 base, with 6 bases between. CDR1 is SGHRS, CDR2 YFSETQ, per germline. The CDR3 contains 12 residues. The CDR3 here is CASRGGNTEAFF. DNA of the CDR3: TGCGCCAGCAGAGGGGGGAACACTGAAGCTTTCTTT.

The V and J genes are TRBV10-2 and TRBJ2-7, with D possibly matching TRBD1 (5 bases). The CDR3 is 13 amino acids. V was trimmed by 6 bases and J by 3 bases, leaving 12 bases between them. Germline V gives CDR1 WSHSY, CDR2 SAAADI. CDR3 in amino acids: CASSVTELYEQYF. The CDR3 nucleotides read TGCGCCAGCAGCGTGACAGAACTCTACGAGCAGTACTTC.

This clone appeared a few times. The chain joins TRBV5-4 to TRBJ1-2; 9 bases map to TRBD1. Trimming removed 4 bases from V and 6 bases from J; junction bases left unmatched: 10. Germline V gene lookup returns CDR1 SGHNT and CDR2 YYREEE (reference sequence). CDR3 length: 15 residues. The CDR3 DNA reads TGTGCCAGCAGCATAACAGGGGGCGCCTTGAATGGCTACACCTTC. Translating gives CASSITGGALNGYTF.

This chain uses TRBV7-9 with TRBJ2-7; weak D call: TRBD1 (6 bases). The germline V gene encodes CDR1 SEHNR and CDR2 FQNEAQ (reference sequence). The CDR3 has 14 residues. V was cut by 5 bases and J by 2 bases, with 13 bases left in between. The CDR3 DNA follows: TGTGCCAGCAGCCCTGGACAGTCCGCCTACGAGCAGTACTTC. Translating it yields CASSPGQSAYEQYF. The full variable domain, in which reference TRBV7-9 and TRBJ2-7 provide the parts outside the CDR3, is DTGVSQNPRHKITKRGQNVTFRCDPISEHNRLYWYRQTLGQGPEFLTYFQNEAQLEKSRLLSDRFSAERPKGSFSTLEIQRTEQGDSAMYLCASSPGQSAYEQYFGPGTRLTVT.

The V and J genes are TRBV19 and TRBJ1-1; maybe TRBD1 (6 bases). Germline assignment: CDR1 LNHDA and CDR2 SQIVND (reference sequence). The CDR3 is 14 residues long. Trimming shortened V by 0 bases and J by 7 bases, and 12 bases separated the two germline ends. CDR3 protein: CASSIDRGRGEAFF. CDR3 sequence (DNA): TGTGCCAGTAGTATAGATCGGGGCAGGGGTGAAGCTTTCTTT.

This chain connects TRBV30 to TRBJ1-1; D is unclear. Per germline, CDR1 GTSNPN and CDR2 SVGIG (reference sequence). This CDR3 spans 13 amino acids. V lost 0 bases and J lost 1, with 6 bases in between. The CDR3 region has the DNA TGTGCCTGGAGTGTACTGAAGAACACTGAAGCTTTCTTT. Encoded protein: CAWSVLKNTEAFF.

This chain links TRBV27 with TRBJ1-4; weak D call: TRBD1 (6 bases). Germline lookup yields CDR1 MNHEY and CDR2 SMNVEV (reference sequence). V was shortened by 5 bases and J by 4 bases, with 14 bases between the two germline ends. The CDR3 consists of 15 residues. The CDR3 DNA is TGTGCCAGCAGTGCCCTAAGGGGGAGTAATGAAAAACTGTTTTTT. Translating gives CASSALRGSNEKLFF.

The chain combines TRBV7-8 with TRBJ1-5, with D possibly being TRBD1 (5 bases). V was clipped by 4 bases and J by 6 bases, with 13 bases between them. The CDR3 loop spans 14 amino acids. Germline loops: CDR1 SGHVS, CDR2 FQNEAQ. This chain's CDR3 is CASSSQGLVQPQHF. The CDR3 nucleotides are TGTGCCAGCAGCTCTCAGGGTTTGGTTCAGCCCCAGCATTTT. Variable domain in full (rest from reference TRBV7-8 and TRBJ1-5): GAGVSQSPRYKVAKRGQDVALRCDPISGHVSLFWYQQALGQGPEFLTYFQNEAQLDKSGLPSDRFFAERPEGSVSTLKIQRTQQEDSAVYLCASSSQGLVQPQHFGDGTRLSIL.

This clone was seen just once. The chain is built from TRBV29-1 and TRBJ1-1; 8 bases map to TRBD1. With V trimmed by 8 bases and J by 2 bases, 7 bases remained unmatched. Germline CDR1 and CDR2: SQVTM and ANQGSEA. The CDR3 is 13 amino acids. CDR3: CSSRQGTNTEAFF. For the CDR3, the DNA is TGCAGCTCGAGACAGGGGACTAACACTGAAGCTTTCTTT.

The rearrangement joins TRBV5-4 to TRBJ1-1; D gene ambiguous. Germline CDR1 SGHNT, CDR2 YYREEE (reference sequence). This CDR3 spans 15 amino acids. The germline V and J ends were trimmed by 0 bases and 0 bases, with 9 bases remaining between them. CDR3 DNA sequence: TGTGCCAGCAGCTTGGATCTGTTCGTGAACACTGAAGCTTTCTTT. Protein: CASSLDLFVNTEAFF.

The genes are TRBV12-5 and TRBJ1-1; possibly TRBD1 for D (6 bases). The CDR3 is 15 residues long. In germline, CDR1 is LGHNT, CDR2 FRNRAP. V lost 0 bases and J 4 bases, leaving 12 bases between the germline ends. The CDR3 bases are TGTGCTAGTGGTTTGGTACTGGGGGCGGGCACTGAAGCTTTCTTT. This gives the protein CASGLVLGAGTEAFF.

This clone has only a few counts. This chain joins TRBV9 and TRBJ2-7, with 7 bases aligning to TRBD1. This CDR3 has 15 amino acids. J gave up 3 bases and V 0 bases, and 6 bases lay outside the gene matches. Germline V gives CDR1 SGDLS, CDR2 YYNGEE. The chain's CDR3 is CASSVGQGIGYEQYF. DNA of the CDR3: TGTGCCAGCAGCGTAGGACAGGGCATAGGCTACGAGCAGTACTTC.

This chain uses TRBV9 with TRBJ1-2; 8 nucleotides line up with TRBD1. This CDR3 contains 17 residues. Trimming at V came to 4 bases and at J to 7 bases, leaving 18 bases not matched to a gene. Per germline, CDR1 SGDLS and CDR2 YYNGEE. DNA for the CDR3: TGTGCCAGCAGCTCACCGGGGAGACAGGGGATTTTGAGTGGCTACACCTTC. It specifies CASSSPGRQGILSGYTF.

The V call is TRBV2, the J call TRBJ2-3, with D possibly matching TRBD2 (5 bases). Trimming pared 6 bases from V and 1 base from J, leaving 14 bases between. Germline V lookup: CDR1 SNHLY, CDR2 FYNNEI. The CDR3 is 15 amino acids. In nucleotides, the CDR3 is TGTGCCAGCAGGAGGGATTTAGCCGGCACAGATACGCAGTATTTT. It is translated as CASRRDLAGTDTQYF.

This clone was found a few times. The genes are TRBV2 and TRBJ1-6; 7 bases line up with TRBD1. V lost 5 bases and J lost 12; bases outside the gene matches: 13. The CDR3 length is 15 residues. CDR1 is SNHLY and CDR2 is FYNNEI in the germline V gene. The CDR3 sequence is CASSNDRERTEPLHF. The DNA of the CDR3 is TGTGCCAGCAGTAACGACAGGGAGAGGACGGAACCCCTCCACTTT.

This CDR3 is CASSLSRGTEAFF. The CDR3 DNA follows: TGTGCCAGCAGTCTTAGTCGGGGAACTGAAGCTTTCTTT. The V call is TRBV6-5, the J call TRBJ1-1; D remains unclear. This CDR3 spans 13 amino acids. V was clipped by 5 bases and J by 5 bases, with 12 bases between them. Per the germline V gene, CDR1 is MNHEY and CDR2 is SVGAGI.

The J gene is TRBJ2-5, the V gene TRBV24-1; TRBD2 matches at 15 bases. V was clipped by 5 bases and J by 5 bases; unmatched bases: 5. Germline CDR1 is KGHDR and CDR2 is SFDVKD. This CDR3 has 16 residues. CDR3 in amino acids: CATSGTSGGAEETQYF. CDR3 nucleotides: TGTGCCACCAGTGGGACTAGCGGGGGGGCGGAGGAGACCCAGTACTTC.

The chain has TRBV24-1 and TRBJ1-4; possibly TRBD1 for D (6 bases). Between the trimmed V and J ends, which lost 4 bases and 11 bases, there was a span of 16 bases. The germline gives CDR1 KGHDR, CDR2 SFDVKD. The CDR3 runs 14 residues. For the CDR3, the DNA is TGTGCCACCAGTGACTCCGGGACACCCGGTAAACTGTTTTTT. Its protein product is CATSDSGTPGKLFF.

The chain uses TRBV27 and TRBJ1-5, with 7 bases matching TRBD1. The CDR3 has 16 residues. CDR1 is MNHEY and CDR2 is SMNVEV in the germline V gene (reference sequence). Trimming took 2 bases from V and 0 from J; bases not matched to a gene: 4. CDR3 bases: TGTGCCAGCAGTTTACACGGACAGGATAGCAATCAGCCCCAGCATTTT. Protein sequence: CASSLHGQDSNQPQHF.

The rearrangement joins TRBV19 to TRBJ1-2; D remains ambiguous. The CDR3 covers 12 residues. V was pared by 5 bases and J by 1 base, with 5 bases between. CDR1 LNHDA and CDR2 SQIVND come from the germline V gene (reference sequence). The CDR3, as DNA: TGTGCCAGTAGTTTCGGTAACTATGGCTACACCTTC. Translating it yields CASSFGNYGYTF.

V and J are TRBV6-5 and TRBJ2-7; TRBD1 aligns across 9 bases. This CDR3 is built from 14 residues. Germline loops: CDR1 MNHEY, CDR2 SVGAGI. V lost 6 bases and J lost 5; bases outside the gene matches: 8. CDR3 region: CASRPEGQGHEQYF. DNA for the CDR3: TGTGCCAGCAGACCCGAGGGACAGGGCCACGAGCAGTACTTC.

The chain carries TRBV3-1 (or the pseudogene TRBV3-2) and TRBJ1-4; no clear D. Trimming removed 2 bases at V and 6 bases at J, with 10 bases between. From germline, CDR1 is LGHDT and CDR2 YNNKEL (reference sequence). The CDR3 is 14 residues long. As DNA, the CDR3 is TGTGCCAGCAGCCAACCGGGGTTTGATGAAAAACTGTTTTTT. This translates into CASSQPGFDEKLFF.

The CDR3 DNA reads as TGTGCCAGCTCACCATCTCAGGCAACTAATGAAAAACTGTTTTTT. Translating gives CASSPSQATNEKLFF. This chain uses TRBV18 with TRBJ1-4; D remains ambiguous. CDR1 KGHSH and CDR2 LQKENI come from the germline V gene. CDR3 length: 15 residues. The V end lost 2 bases, the J end lost 0 bases, and 7 bases lay between the germline ends.

The chain links TRBV18 to TRBJ1-1, with no clear D. Germline values: CDR1 KGHSH, CDR2 LQKENI. CDR3 length: 14 amino acids. V shed 5 bases and J shed 0 bases, with 10 bases lying between them. CDR3 protein: CASSSARLNTEAFF. As DNA, the CDR3 is TGTGCCAGCTCAAGCGCTAGACTGAACACTGAAGCTTTCTTT.

The rearrangement links TRBV6-5 to TRBJ1-6, with 7 bases identical to TRBD1. The germline gives CDR1 MNHEY, CDR2 SVGAGI. The junction had 8 bases not matched to a gene; V was cut back by 6 bases and J by 9 bases. The CDR3 spans 14 residues. The CDR3 region is CASRSGTEPSPLHF. CDR3 nucleotide sequence: TGTGCCAGCAGGTCCGGGACAGAACCTTCACCCCTCCACTTT.

The chain has TRBV7-8 and TRBJ2-1; 8 bases line up with TRBD2. J gave up 14 bases and V 8 bases, and 8 bases lay outside the gene matches. The CDR3 extends over 11 amino acids. The V gene's germline CDR1 is SGHVS and CDR2 FQNEAQ. The CDR3: CASREAGVKFF. DNA for the CDR3: TGTGCCAGCCGAGAAGCGGGGGTGAAGTTCTTC.

J is TRBJ2-2 and V is TRBV5-1, with D possibly matching TRBD1 (6 bases). CDR3 size: 14 residues. Germline lookup yields CDR1 SGHRS and CDR2 YFSETQ. V shed 3 bases and J shed 5 bases, with 11 bases lying between them. DNA of the CDR3: TGCGCCAGCAGCTGGGGACACACGACCGGGGAGCTGTTTTTT. It codes for CASSWGHTTGELFF.